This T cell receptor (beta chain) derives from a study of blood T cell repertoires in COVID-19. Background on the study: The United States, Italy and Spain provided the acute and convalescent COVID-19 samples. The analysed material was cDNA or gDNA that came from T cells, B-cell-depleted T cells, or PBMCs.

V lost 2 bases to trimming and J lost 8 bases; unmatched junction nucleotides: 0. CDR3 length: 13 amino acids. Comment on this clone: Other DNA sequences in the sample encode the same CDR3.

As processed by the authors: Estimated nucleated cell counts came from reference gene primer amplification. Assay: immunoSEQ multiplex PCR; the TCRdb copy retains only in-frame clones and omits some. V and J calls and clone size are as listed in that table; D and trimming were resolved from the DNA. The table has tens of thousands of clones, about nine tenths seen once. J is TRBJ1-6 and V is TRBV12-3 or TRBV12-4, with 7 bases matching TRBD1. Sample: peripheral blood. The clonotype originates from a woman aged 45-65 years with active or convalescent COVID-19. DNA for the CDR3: TGTGCCAGCAGTTTACAGGGGGATTCACCCCTCCACTTT. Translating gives CASSLQGDSPLHF.